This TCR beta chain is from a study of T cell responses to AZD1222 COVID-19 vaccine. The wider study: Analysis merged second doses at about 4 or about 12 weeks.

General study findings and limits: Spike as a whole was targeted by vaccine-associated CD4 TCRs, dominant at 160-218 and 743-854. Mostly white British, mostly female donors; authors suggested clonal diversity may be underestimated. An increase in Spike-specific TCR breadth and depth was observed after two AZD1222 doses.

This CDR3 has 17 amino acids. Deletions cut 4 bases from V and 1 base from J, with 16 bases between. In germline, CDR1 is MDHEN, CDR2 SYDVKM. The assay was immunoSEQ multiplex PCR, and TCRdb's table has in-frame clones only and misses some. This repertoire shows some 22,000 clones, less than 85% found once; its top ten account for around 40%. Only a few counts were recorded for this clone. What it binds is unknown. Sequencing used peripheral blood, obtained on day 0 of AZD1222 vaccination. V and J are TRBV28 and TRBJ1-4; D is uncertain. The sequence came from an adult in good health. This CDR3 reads CASSSLDPGETNEKLFF. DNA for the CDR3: TGTGCCAGCAGTTCTTTGGACCCCGGGGAAACTAATGAAAAACTGTTTTTT.